This T cell receptor beta chain is drawn from a study of blood T cell repertoires in COVID-19. The wider study: COVID-19 samples collected from the United States, Italy and Spain covered acute and convalescent phases.

Seattle enrolled patients during active infection and tracked them longitudinally. As processed by the authors: Reference gene primer amplification in the assay estimated nucleated cell counts. Profiled with immunoSEQ multiplex PCR; TCRdb holds only in-frame clones, not every one. V and J calls and clone size are those listed in that table; D and trimming were worked out from the DNA. The top ten clones hold 0.9% of a sample with around 470,000 clones, roughly nine tenths of them seen once. Germline V lookup: CDR1 SGHDN, CDR2 FVKESK. The J segment lost 6 bases and the V segment lost 3 bases, leaving 8 bases of the junction unmatched. This CDR3 is 16 amino acids long.

This TCR came from a man aged 18 to 29 with COVID-19, enrolled during active disease. The sequenced sample was peripheral blood. J is TRBJ1-1 and V is TRBV14, with 12 bases aligning to TRBD1. The DNA of the CDR3 is TGTGCCAGCAGCCACCTCACGGGACAGGGGGCTTCTGAAGCTTTCTTT. Amino acids: CASSHLTGQGASEAFF.